The 30 T cell receptor beta chains below all came from one sample that was sequenced in a study of identical twins. TCRdb ran MiXCR on the 5' RACE reads and lists one entry per CDR3 protein. The sample contains hundreds of thousands of distinct CDR3 sequences, roughly 6% of which appear only once. Source material: naive T cells sorted from blood. The receptor source for this set is a man aged 18 to 35 in good health.

CDR3 sequence reads: CASSVLGDSYNEQFF. The DNA for the CDR3 is TGTGCCAGCAGCGTACTAGGGGACTCCTACAATGAGCAGTTCTTC. The chain combines TRBV7-9 with TRBJ2-1; D is tentatively TRBD1 or TRBD2 (5 bases each). Per germline, CDR1 SEHNR and CDR2 FQNEAQ (reference sequence). The CDR3 runs 15 residues. The germline V and J ends were trimmed by 5 bases and 0 bases, with 11 bases remaining between them.

The chain uses TRBV14 and TRBJ2-3; D is undetermined. The CDR3 is 14 residues long. V shed 0 bases and J shed 10 bases, with 14 bases lying between them. Germline CDR1 is SGHDN and CDR2 is FVKESK. CDR3: CASSQDVGIGAQYF. CDR3 in DNA: TGTGCCAGCAGCCAAGACGTCGGAATTGGTGCGCAGTATTTT.

This clonotype was counted many times. The J gene is TRBJ1-2, the V gene TRBV12-3 or TRBV12-4, with D possibly TRBD1 on 5 matching bases. This CDR3 region has 13 residues. Trimming removed 3 bases from V and 4 bases from J, with 9 bases in between. The DNA for the CDR3 is TGTGCCAGCAGTTTTCAGGGAAGCTATGGCTACACCTTC. As protein: CASSFQGSYGYTF.

This clonotype was seen repeatedly, ten times or more. The chain employs TRBV12-3 or TRBV12-4 and TRBJ2-1, with 8 bases identical to TRBD2. Germline trimming cut 5 bases from V and 9 bases from J; bases unmatched to any gene: 9. The CDR3 is 14 residues long. CDR3 DNA sequence: TGTGCCAGCAGTACCCAGGGGACTAGTCGTGAGCAGTTCTTC. Translated: CASSTQGTSREQFF.

The table lists this clonotype with many counts. J is TRBJ2-5 and V is TRBV6-5, with D uncertain. Trimming shortened V by 2 bases and J by 4 bases, and 8 bases separated the two germline ends. The CDR3 has 13 residues. CDR1 and CDR2 (germline): MNHEY, SVGAGI. The CDR3 DNA sequence: TGTGCCAGCAGTTACGGGGTGAGAGAGACCCAGTACTTC. Translated, it gives CASSYGVRETQYF.

This clonotype appeared many times. The J gene is TRBJ1-4, the V gene TRBV27; D possibly corresponds to TRBD1 (5 bases). With 5 bases removed from V and 8 bases from J, the gap between germline ends came to 15 bases. The CDR3 sequence is 14 residues long. Germline-derived CDR1 and CDR2 are MNHEY and SMNVEV (reference sequence). The CDR3 DNA follows: TGTGCCAGCAGTCCCATCCAGGGATCCGAAAAACTGTTTTTT. Protein product: CASSPIQGSEKLFF.

Details on this clonotype: A much bigger clone sits one base away, suggesting this may be a read error. No conserved phenylalanine or tryptophan ends this CDR3, so it is likely a read error. The V and J genes are TRBV11-2 and TRBJ1-4; 7 bases align to TRBD1. The junction had 3 bases not matched to a gene; V was cut back by 4 bases and J by 4 bases. CDR1 is SGHAT, CDR2 FQNNGV, per germline. This CDR3 region has 14 residues. The CDR3 sequence: CASSSGQSNEKLFC. CDR3 coding DNA: TGTGCCAGCAGCTCGGGACAGAGTAATGAAAAACTGTTTTGT.

This clonotype was detected a few times. This chain links TRBV7-6 with TRBJ2-7; 14 positions agree with TRBD2. This CDR3 is built from 16 residues. The V segment lost 5 bases and the J segment 3 bases; nucleotides outside the gene matches: 6. CDR1 SGHVS and CDR2 FNYEAQ come from the germline V gene. The CDR3 coding sequence is TGTGCCAGCAGCCGACTAGCGGGAGGGCTTGTCTACGAGCAGTACTTC. Translated, it gives CASSRLAGGLVYEQYF.

This clonotype was seen ten or more times. The genes are TRBV20-1 and TRBJ2-5; unclear D gene. V was clipped by 7 bases and J by 1 base, with 4 bases between them. The CDR3 consists of 10 residues. From germline, CDR1 is DFQATT and CDR2 SNEGSKA (reference sequence). CDR3 in amino acids: CSGSQETQYF. In DNA, the CDR3 is TGCAGTGGTAGCCAAGAGACCCAGTACTTC.

This chain joins TRBV7-3 and TRBJ2-7; TRBD1 aligns across 7 bases. The germline CDR1 and CDR2 sequences are SGHTA and FQGTGA. The ends lost 5 bases at V and 0 bases at J; junction bases unmatched: 7. The CDR3 has 15 amino acids. CDR3 residues: CASSPTGDPSYEQYF. In nucleotides, the CDR3 is TGTGCCAGCAGCCCCACAGGGGACCCCTCCTACGAGCAGTACTTC.

This clonotype came up a few times. The V and J genes are TRBV24-1 and TRBJ1-2; TRBD1 matches at 10 bases. The junction had 4 bases not matched to a gene; V was cut back by 3 bases and J by 4 bases. The CDR3 is made up of 15 amino acids. Germline values: CDR1 KGHDR, CDR2 SFDVKD. The CDR3 is CATSDRDRGGYGYTF. As DNA, the CDR3 is TGTGCCACCAGTGATCGGGACAGGGGTGGCTATGGCTACACCTTC.

This clonotype was seen repeatedly, ten times or more. The V gene is TRBV12-3 or TRBV12-4, the J gene TRBJ2-2; 8 bases match TRBD2. The V gene end was trimmed by 8 bases and the J gene end by 7 bases; junction bases not matched to a gene: 6. The CDR3 covers 13 residues. The DNA for the CDR3 is TGTGCCAGCTTAGCGGGATCCATCGGGGAGCTGTTTTTT. Translation: CASLAGSIGELFF.

This clonotype has a count of ten or more. This chain links TRBV12-3 or TRBV12-4 with TRBJ1-1; D unresolved. The V and J ends lost 6 bases and 1 base respectively, with 12 bases between them. The CDR3 runs 14 residues. CDR3 nucleotides: TGTGCCAGCAGCTCCCGTTTTGGGAACACTGAAGCTTTCTTT. This encodes CASSSRFGNTEAFF.

The gene calls are TRBV10-3 and TRBJ2-3; D possibly corresponds to TRBD2 (6 bases). The CDR3 runs 16 residues. The V and J ends lost 3 bases and 1 base respectively, with 14 bases between them. Germline CDR1 and CDR2: ENHRY and SYGVKD. The CDR3: CAISDEEGAGTDTQYF. Here the CDR3 DNA reads TGTGCCATCAGTGATGAGGAGGGAGCCGGCACAGATACGCAGTATTTT.

The sample holds many counts of this clonotype. J is TRBJ2-1 and V is TRBV24-1, with unresolved D. The CDR3 is 13 residues long. The V gene's germline CDR1 is KGHDR and CDR2 SFDVKD. V was pared by 1 base and J by 0 bases, with 0 bases between. CDR3 residues: CATSDFSYNEQFF. The CDR3 DNA follows: TGTGCCACCAGTGATTTCTCCTACAATGAGCAGTTCTTC.

This clonotype appeared many times. The chain has TRBV4-2 and TRBJ2-7, with TRBD2 matching 7 bases. CDR1 is LGHNA, CDR2 YNFKEQ, per germline. The CDR3 runs 14 residues. Unmatched junction bases numbered 3, after V lost 0 bases and J lost 4 bases. CDR3: CASSQDGGKYEQYF. The DNA of the CDR3 is TGTGCCAGCAGCCAAGACGGGGGGAAGTACGAGCAGTACTTC.

This clonotype was detected a few times. This CDR3 is CSASFTVEQFF. The CDR3 DNA follows: TGCAGTGCTAGTTTCACCGTTGAGCAGTTCTTC. This rearrangement joins TRBV20-1 to TRBJ2-1; D ambiguous. The V end was cut by 3 bases, the J end by 9 bases, with 9 bases between. This CDR3 is built from 11 residues. Germline V gene sequence: CDR1 DFQATT, CDR2 SNEGSKA (reference sequence).

This clonotype appeared many times. The gene calls are TRBV15 and TRBJ2-1; 10 nucleotides agree with TRBD2. The J segment lost 8 bases and the V segment lost 5 bases, leaving 18 bases of the junction unmatched. CDR3 length: 18 amino acids. CDR1 and CDR2 from the germline V gene are LNHNV and YYDKDF (reference sequence). The CDR3 DNA sequence: TGTGCCACCAGCTATGGGAACTCCGGGACTAGCGTTATGGATGAGCAGTTCTTC. This gives the protein CATSYGNSGTSVMDEQFF.

The chain joins TRBV6-1 to TRBJ2-7; 8 bases map to TRBD2. Germline loops: CDR1 MNHNS, CDR2 SASEGT. The J segment lost 2 bases and the V segment lost 7 bases, leaving 7 bases of the junction unmatched. CDR3 size: 14 residues. The CDR3 bases are TGTGCCAGCACAGCGGGAGCACCTCCCTACGAGCAGTACGTC. As protein: CASTAGAPPYEQYV.

This clonotype was recorded a few times. This chain connects TRBV18 to TRBJ2-7; weak D call: TRBD1 (5 bases). Between the trimmed V and J ends, which lost 3 bases and 2 bases, there was a span of 14 bases. Germline V lookup: CDR1 KGHSH, CDR2 LQKENI. The CDR3 is made up of 15 amino acids. CDR3 nucleotides: TGTGCCAGCTCACCCCCCCAGGGTTCAACCTACGAGCAGTACTTC. Its translation: CASSPPQGSTYEQYF. Filled out from reference TRBV18 and TRBJ2-7, the complete variable domain reads NAGVMQNPRHLVRRRGQEARLRCSPMKGHSHVYWYRQLPEEGLKFMVYLQKENIIDESGMPKERFSAEFPKEGPSILRIQQVVRGDSAAYFCASSPPQGSTYEQYFGPGTRLTVT.

J is TRBJ2-7 and V is TRBV7-9; TRBD1 matches at 8 bases. V was pared by 6 bases and J by 3 bases, with 10 bases of the junction left unmatched. Germline V gene data show CDR1 as SEHNR and CDR2 as FQNEAQ (reference sequence). The CDR3 runs 15 residues. The CDR3 protein is CASSKGQVIFYEQYF. The CDR3 DNA sequence: TGTGCCAGCAGTAAGGGACAGGTAATTTTCTACGAGCAGTACTTC.

This clonotype appeared many times. The chain carries TRBV29-1 and TRBJ2-2; 12 bases are shared with TRBD1. CDR1 is SQVTM and CDR2 is ANQGSEA in the germline V gene. This CDR3 region has 16 residues. Germline trimming cut 1 base from V and 4 bases from J; bases unmatched to any gene: 4. CDR3 sequence reads: CSVEGGTGGATGELFF. The CDR3 nucleotides are TGCAGCGTTGAAGGAGGGACAGGGGGCGCCACCGGGGAGCTGTTTTTT.

The chain joins TRBV23-1 to TRBJ2-7, with TRBD2 identical over 7 bases. TRBV23-1 is an ORF for which the function is uncertain. This CDR3 is built from 15 residues. Trimming at V came to 3 bases and at J to 2 bases, leaving 7 bases not matched to a gene. The CDR3 is CASSHRMGGTYEQYV. The CDR3 DNA reads TGCGCCAGCAGTCATAGGATGGGGGGGACCTACGAGCAGTACGTC.

V gene TRBV7-7 combines with J gene TRBJ1-5, with a possible D match to TRBD1 (5 bases). The ends were cut back, 6 bases at V and 9 bases at J, with 15 bases in the middle. This CDR3 comprises 13 residues. CDR1 is SSHAT and CDR2 is FNYEAQ in the germline V gene (reference sequence). The DNA of the CDR3 is TGTGCCAGCAGAGAACAACAGGATCCGCCCCAGCATTTT. Protein: CASREQQDPPQHF.

This clonotype turned up a few times. The V and J genes are TRBV20-1 and TRBJ1-2; no firm D call. The CDR3 is 12 residues long. Trimming stripped 1 base from V and 4 bases from J, with 7 bases between. CDR1 DFQATT and CDR2 SNEGSKA come from the germline V gene (reference sequence). The CDR3 sequence: CSARVAAYGYTF. The CDR3 DNA is TGCAGTGCTAGAGTGGCGGCCTATGGCTACACCTTC.

Many counts were recorded for this clonotype. The rearrangement links TRBV6-1 to TRBJ2-2; 11 nucleotides match TRBD1. Germline V gene data show CDR1 as MNHNS and CDR2 as SASEGT. The V gene end was trimmed by 5 bases and the J gene end by 7 bases; junction bases not matched to a gene: 6. The CDR3 runs to 15 residues. The CDR3 nucleotides read TGTGCCAGCAGTCTTGGAGGGACAGGGGGCGGGGAGCTGTTTTTT. It yields the protein CASSLGGTGGGELFF.

The table lists this clonotype with many counts. V gene TRBV20-1 combines with J gene TRBJ1-1, with D unclear. There are 14 residues in the CDR3. Per germline, CDR1 DFQATT and CDR2 SNEGSKA (reference sequence). Trimming cost V 6 bases and J 1 base, with 15 bases left between them. In DNA, the CDR3 is TGCAGTGCCCCGTTACAGTTGCAGAACACTGAAGCTTTCTTT. Translating it yields CSAPLQLQNTEAFF.

The CDR3 region is CASSLRWWRDRPNEQFF. CDR3 DNA: TGTGCCAGCAGTTTACGGTGGTGGCGGGACAGGCCGAATGAGCAGTTCTTC. The chain carries TRBV27 and TRBJ2-1; 8 bases fit TRBD1. There are 17 residues in the CDR3. The J segment lost 7 bases and the V segment lost 2 bases, leaving 13 bases of the junction unmatched. CDR1 is MNHEY, CDR2 SMNVEV, per germline (reference sequence).

This clonotype was seen a few times. V and J are TRBV10-2 and TRBJ1-2; D unresolved. Germline V CDR1 and CDR2: WSHSY, SAAADI. V was pared by 0 bases and J by 4 bases, with 12 bases between. This CDR3 spans 15 amino acids. The CDR3 spells CASSESGVRVYGYTF. Here the CDR3 DNA reads TGCGCCAGCAGTGAGTCTGGGGTGAGGGTCTATGGCTACACCTTC.

The CDR3 spells CASSLAGAGVGRDTQYF. DNA of the CDR3: TGCGCCAGCAGCTTGGCCGGTGCGGGAGTGGGCCGAGATACGCAGTATTTT. The V and J genes are TRBV5-1 and TRBJ2-3; the match to TRBD2 covers 7 bases. The germline V gene has CDR1 SGHRS and CDR2 YFSETQ. V was clipped by 0 bases and J by 5 bases; unmatched bases: 12. This CDR3 comprises 17 residues.